This TCR beta chain was sequenced in a study of PD-L1 blockade in urothelial cancer. At the level of the study: Bladder-origin urothelial cancer in males covered about 90% of the 29 patients.

As for time point: peripheral blood 6 weeks after treatment start. Measured with immunoSEQ multiplex PCR; TCRdb has only the in-frame clones, and not every one. The sample carries tens of thousands of clones, approximately 90% recorded once. Trimming stripped 0 bases from V and 4 bases from J, with 12 bases between. The CDR3 has 15 amino acids. Germline V lookup: CDR1 LGHNA, CDR2 YNFKEQ. The receptor was isolated from a woman in her sixties or seventies with urothelial cancer. The material was PBMCs, obtained around atezolizumab (anti-PD-L1) treatment. The chain carries TRBV4-2 and TRBJ1-2, with unresolved D. The CDR3 region has the DNA TGTGCCAGCAGCCAAGATGTAGCATCTTCCTATGGCTACACCTTC. It codes for CASSQDVASSYGYTF.